This TCR beta chain originates from a study of identical twins. MiXCR, applied by TCRdb to the 5' RACE reads, yields one record per CDR3 protein. The data hold about 530,000 distinct CDR3 sequences, with about 20% observed a single time. Whole-study findings and limits: Sequences that were out-of-frame, alpha and twin-shared displayed an excess of low generation probability.

Note on this clonotype: Its antigen is as yet unknown.

V lost 6 bases to trimming and J lost 15 bases; unmatched junction nucleotides: 7. CDR3 size: 13 residues. In addition, the sample was reused for a study of yellow fever vaccine responses in identical twins.

V is TRBV12-3 or TRBV12-4 and J is TRBJ2-3; 15 bases line up with TRBD2. Sequencing was done on a sample of CD4+ T cells sorted from blood. The source of this sequence is a woman between 18 and 30 years old in good health. The CDR3 here is CASSPGLAGGTYF. CDR3 sequence (DNA): TGTGCCAGCAGCCCAGGACTAGCGGGAGGGACCTATTTT.